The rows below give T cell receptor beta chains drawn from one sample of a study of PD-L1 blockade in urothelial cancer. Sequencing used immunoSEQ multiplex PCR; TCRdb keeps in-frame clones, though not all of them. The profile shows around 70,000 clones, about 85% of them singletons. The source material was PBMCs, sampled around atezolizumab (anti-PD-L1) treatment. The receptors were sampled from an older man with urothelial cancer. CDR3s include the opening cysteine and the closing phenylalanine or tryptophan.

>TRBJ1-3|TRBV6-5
CASSYSGGTGNTIYF
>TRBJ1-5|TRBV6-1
CASSGRTGGRQPQHF
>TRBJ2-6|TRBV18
CASSPAAGDPGANVLTF
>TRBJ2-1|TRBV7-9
CASSDRFATRTYNEQFF
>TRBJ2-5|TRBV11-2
CASSLTGPAQETQYF
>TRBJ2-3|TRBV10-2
CASKPGQGVQTQYF
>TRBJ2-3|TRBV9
CASSASGPMNTQYF
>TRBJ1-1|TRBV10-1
CASSDAGFGTEAFF
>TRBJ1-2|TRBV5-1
CASSLSGRGRNYGYTF
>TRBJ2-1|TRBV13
CASSELLLTGHNEQFF
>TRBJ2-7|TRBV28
CASSLWASGYEQYF
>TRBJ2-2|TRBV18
CASSPTYATGNTGELFF
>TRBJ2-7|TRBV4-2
CASSPSAGSWVYEQYF
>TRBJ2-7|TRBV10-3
CAISETSGSSYEQYF
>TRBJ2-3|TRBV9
CASSVVSQSTDTQYF
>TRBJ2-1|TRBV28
CASSEDSYNEQFF
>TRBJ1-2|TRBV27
CASSPGLVYGYTF
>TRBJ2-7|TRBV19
CASSIGAGGPYEQYF
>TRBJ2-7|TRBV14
CASRRQGSYEQYF
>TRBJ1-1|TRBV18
CASSPQRENTEAFF
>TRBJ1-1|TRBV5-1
CASSLGQGRTFF
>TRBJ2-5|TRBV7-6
CASSPSTVTYQETQYF
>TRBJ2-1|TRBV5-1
CASSPEGPYNEQFF
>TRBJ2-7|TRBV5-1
CASIGLANGEQYF
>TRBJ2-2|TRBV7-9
CASSPREVAGTGELFF
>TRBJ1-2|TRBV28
CASRPSGGHGYTF
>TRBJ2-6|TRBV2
CASSADRETGANVLTF
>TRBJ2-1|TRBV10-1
CASSGTGGPAGNEQFF
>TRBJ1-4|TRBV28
CASSFLTGNNEKLFF
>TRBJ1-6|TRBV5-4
CASSLGGTSYNSPLHF
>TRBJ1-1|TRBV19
CASSPGDRANTEAFF
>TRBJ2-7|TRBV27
CASSSYEQYF
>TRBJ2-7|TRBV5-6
CASTLLGTSGRDTYEQYF
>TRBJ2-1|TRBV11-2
CASSSNPEQFF
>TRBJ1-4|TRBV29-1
CSVGSGSKKLFF
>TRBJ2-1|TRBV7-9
CASSGGLAGINEQFF
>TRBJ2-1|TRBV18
CASSPGQGGDEQFF
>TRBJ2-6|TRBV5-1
CASSLVGFMDRLSGANVLTF
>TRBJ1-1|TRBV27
CASSPGGAFYEAFF
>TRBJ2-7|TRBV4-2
CASSQDLGTPSYEQYF
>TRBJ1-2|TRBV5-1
CASSPGTGGPYGYTF
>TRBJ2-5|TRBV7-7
CASSLGSGTGVETQYF
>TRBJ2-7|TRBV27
CASRRGTGGVEQYF
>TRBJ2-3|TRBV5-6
CASSRLDTQYF
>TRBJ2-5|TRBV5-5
CASSLLARAGETQYF
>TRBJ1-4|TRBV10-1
CASSEWADGKLFF